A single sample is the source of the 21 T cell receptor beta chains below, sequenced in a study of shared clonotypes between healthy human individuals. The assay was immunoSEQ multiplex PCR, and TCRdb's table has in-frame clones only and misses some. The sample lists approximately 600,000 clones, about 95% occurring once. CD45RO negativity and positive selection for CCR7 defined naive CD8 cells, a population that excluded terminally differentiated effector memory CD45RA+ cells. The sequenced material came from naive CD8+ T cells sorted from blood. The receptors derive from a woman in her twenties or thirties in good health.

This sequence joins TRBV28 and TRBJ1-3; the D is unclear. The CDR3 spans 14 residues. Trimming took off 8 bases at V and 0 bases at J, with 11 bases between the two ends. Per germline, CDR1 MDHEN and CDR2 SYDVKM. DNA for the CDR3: TGTGCCAGCTCAGCCTTTTCCTCTGGAAACACCATATATTTT. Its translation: CASSAFSSGNTIYF.

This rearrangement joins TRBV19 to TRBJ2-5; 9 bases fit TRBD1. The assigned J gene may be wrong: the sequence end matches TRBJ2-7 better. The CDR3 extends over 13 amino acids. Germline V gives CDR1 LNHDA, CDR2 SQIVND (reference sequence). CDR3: CASSSGQGYEQYF. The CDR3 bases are TGTGCCAGTAGTTCGGGACAGGGCTACGAGCAGTACTTC.

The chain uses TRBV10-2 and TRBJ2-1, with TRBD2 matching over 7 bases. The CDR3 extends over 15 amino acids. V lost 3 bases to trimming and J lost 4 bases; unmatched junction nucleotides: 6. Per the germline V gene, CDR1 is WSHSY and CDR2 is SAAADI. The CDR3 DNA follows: TGCGCCAGCAGTGAAGATAGCGGGCGTTACAATGAGCAGTTCTTC. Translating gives CASSEDSGRYNEQFF.

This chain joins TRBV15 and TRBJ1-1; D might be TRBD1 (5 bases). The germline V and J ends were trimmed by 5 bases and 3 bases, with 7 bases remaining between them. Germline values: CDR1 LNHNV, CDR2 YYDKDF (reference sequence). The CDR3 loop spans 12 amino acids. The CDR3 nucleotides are TGTGCCACCAGCGGGGGAGACACTGAAGCTTTCTTT. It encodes CATSGGDTEAFF.

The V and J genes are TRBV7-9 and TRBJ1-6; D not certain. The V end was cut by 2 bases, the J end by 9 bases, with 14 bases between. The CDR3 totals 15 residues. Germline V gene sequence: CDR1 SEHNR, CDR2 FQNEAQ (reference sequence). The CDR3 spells CASSLMADPGSPLHF. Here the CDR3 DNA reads TGTGCCAGCAGCTTAATGGCAGATCCAGGTTCACCCCTCCACTTT.

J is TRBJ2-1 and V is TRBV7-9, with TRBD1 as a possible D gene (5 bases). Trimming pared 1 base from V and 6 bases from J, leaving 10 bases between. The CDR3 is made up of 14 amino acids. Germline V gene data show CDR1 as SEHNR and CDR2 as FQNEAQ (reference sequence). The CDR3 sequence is CASSLGGHLNEQFF. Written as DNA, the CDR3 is TGTGCCAGCAGCTTAGGTGGACACCTCAATGAGCAGTTCTTC.

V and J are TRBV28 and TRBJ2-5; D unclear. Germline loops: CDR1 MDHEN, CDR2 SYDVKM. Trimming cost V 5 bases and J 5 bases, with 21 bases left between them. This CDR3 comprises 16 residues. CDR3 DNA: TGTGCCAGCAGTACCTCGGTGGGTAAGGTTGTGGAGACCCAGTACTTC. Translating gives CASSTSVGKVVETQYF.

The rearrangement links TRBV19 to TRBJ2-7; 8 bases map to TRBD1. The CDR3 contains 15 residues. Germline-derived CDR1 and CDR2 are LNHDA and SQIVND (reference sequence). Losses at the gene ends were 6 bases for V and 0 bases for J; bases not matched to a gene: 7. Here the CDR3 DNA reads TGTGCCAGTAGCCCGGGACAGGTCCTCTCCTACGAGCAGTACTTC. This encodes CASSPGQVLSYEQYF.

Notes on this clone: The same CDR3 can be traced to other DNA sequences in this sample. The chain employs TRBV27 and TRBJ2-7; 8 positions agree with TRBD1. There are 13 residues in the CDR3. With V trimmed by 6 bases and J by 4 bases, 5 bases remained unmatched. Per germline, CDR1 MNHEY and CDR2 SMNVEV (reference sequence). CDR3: CASRPGTGYEQYF. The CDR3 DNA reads TGTGCCAGCAGACCCGGGACAGGTTACGAGCAGTACTTC.

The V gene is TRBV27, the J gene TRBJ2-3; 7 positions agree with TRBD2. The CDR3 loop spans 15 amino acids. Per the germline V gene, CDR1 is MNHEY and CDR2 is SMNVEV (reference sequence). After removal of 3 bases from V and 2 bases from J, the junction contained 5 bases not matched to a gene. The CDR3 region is CASSFSGLNTDTQYF. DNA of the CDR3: TGTGCCAGCAGTTTTTCGGGACTAAACACAGATACGCAGTATTTT.

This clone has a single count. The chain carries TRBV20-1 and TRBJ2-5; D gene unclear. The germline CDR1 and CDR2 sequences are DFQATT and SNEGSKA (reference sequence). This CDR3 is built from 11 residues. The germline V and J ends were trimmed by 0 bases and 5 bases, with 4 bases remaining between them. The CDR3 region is CSAREWETQYF. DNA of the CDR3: TGCAGTGCTAGAGAGTGGGAGACCCAGTACTTC.

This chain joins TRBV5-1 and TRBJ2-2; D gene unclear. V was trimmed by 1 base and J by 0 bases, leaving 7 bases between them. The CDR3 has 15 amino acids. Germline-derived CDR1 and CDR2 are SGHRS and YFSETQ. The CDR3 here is CASSLYRTNTGELFF. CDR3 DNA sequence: TGCGCCAGCAGCTTGTATAGAACGAACACCGGGGAGCTGTTTTTT.

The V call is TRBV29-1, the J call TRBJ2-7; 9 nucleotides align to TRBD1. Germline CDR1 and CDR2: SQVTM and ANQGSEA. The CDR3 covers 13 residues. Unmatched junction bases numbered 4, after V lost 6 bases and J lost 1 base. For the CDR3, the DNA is TGCAGCGTCACAGGGGGCGATTCCTACGAGCAGTACTTC. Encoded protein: CSVTGGDSYEQYF.

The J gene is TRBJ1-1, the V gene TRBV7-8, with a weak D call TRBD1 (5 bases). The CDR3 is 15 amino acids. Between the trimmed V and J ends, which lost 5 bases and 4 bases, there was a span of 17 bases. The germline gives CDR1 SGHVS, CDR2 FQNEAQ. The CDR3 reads CASSPDQGGVTEAFF. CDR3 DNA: TGTGCCAGCAGCCCGGATCAGGGAGGTGTCACTGAAGCTTTCTTT.

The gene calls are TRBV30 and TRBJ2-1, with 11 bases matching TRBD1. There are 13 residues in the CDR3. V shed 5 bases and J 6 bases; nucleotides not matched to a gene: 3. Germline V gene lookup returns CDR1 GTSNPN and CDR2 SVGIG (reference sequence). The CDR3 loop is CAWGQGARNEQFF. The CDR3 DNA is TGTGCCTGGGGACAGGGGGCCCGCAATGAGCAGTTCTTC. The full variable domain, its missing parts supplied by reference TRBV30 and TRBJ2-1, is SQTIHQWPATLVQPVGSPLSLECTVEGTSNPNLYWYRQAAGRGLQLLFYSVGIGQISSEVPQNLSASRPQDRQFILSSKKLLLSDSGFYLCAWGQGARNEQFFGPGTRLTVL.

CDR3 in DNA: TGTGCCAGCAGCTTGGTAGGGGATGAGCAGTTCTTC. Translating it yields CASSLVGDEQFF. J is TRBJ2-1 and V is TRBV5-6, with TRBD1 as a possible D gene (5 bases). Germline CDR1 is SGHDT and CDR2 is YYEEEE. Trimming left V 0 bases short and J 8 bases short, with 6 bases between. The CDR3 consists of 12 residues.

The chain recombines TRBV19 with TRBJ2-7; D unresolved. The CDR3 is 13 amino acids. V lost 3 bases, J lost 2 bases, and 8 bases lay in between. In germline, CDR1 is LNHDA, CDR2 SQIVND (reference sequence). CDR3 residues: CASSMQAAYEQYF. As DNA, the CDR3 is TGTGCCAGTAGTATGCAGGCAGCCTACGAGCAGTACTTC.

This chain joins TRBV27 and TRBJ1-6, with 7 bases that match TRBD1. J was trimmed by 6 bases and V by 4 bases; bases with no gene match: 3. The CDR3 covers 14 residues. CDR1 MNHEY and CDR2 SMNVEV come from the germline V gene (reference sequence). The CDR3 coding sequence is TGTGCCAGCAGTTCGCGACAGGGTAATTCACCCCTCCACTTT. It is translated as CASSSRQGNSPLHF.

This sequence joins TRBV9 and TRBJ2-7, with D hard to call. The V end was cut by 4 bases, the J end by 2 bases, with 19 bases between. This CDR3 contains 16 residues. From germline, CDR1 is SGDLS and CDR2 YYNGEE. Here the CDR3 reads CASSPGHLDPTYEQYF. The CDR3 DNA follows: TGTGCCAGCAGCCCCGGGCACCTAGACCCAACCTACGAGCAGTACTTC.

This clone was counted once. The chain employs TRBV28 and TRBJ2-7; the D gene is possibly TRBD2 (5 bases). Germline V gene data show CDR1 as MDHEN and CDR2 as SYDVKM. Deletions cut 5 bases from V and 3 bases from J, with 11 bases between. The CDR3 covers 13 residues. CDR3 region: CASSLRGNYEQYF. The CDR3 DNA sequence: TGTGCCAGCAGTCTCCGGGGAAACTACGAGCAGTACTTC. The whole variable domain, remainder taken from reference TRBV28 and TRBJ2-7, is DVKVTQSSRYLVKRTGEKVFLECVQDMDHENMFWYRQDPGLGLRLIYFSYDVKMKEKGDIPEGYSVSREKKERFSLILESASTNQTSMYLCASSLRGNYEQYFGPGTRLTVT.

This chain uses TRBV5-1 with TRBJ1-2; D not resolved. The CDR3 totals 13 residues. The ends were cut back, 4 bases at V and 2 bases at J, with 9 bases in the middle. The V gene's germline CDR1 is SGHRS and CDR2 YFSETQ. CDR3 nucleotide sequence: TGCGCCAGCAGCGACGGATTAAACTATGGCTACACCTTC. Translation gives CASSDGLNYGYTF.